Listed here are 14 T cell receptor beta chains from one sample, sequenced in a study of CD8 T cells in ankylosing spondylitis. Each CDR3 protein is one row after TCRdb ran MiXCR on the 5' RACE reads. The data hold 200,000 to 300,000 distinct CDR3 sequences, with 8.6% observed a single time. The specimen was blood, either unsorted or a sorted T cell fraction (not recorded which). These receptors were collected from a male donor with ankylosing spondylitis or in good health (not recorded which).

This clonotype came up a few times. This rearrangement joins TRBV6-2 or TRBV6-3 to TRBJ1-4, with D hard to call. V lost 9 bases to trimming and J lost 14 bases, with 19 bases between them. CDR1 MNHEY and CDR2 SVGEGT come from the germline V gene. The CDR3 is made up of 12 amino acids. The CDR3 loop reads CASRGDGETLFF. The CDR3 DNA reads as TGTGCCAGTCGCGGAGACGGCGAGACGCTGTTTTTT.

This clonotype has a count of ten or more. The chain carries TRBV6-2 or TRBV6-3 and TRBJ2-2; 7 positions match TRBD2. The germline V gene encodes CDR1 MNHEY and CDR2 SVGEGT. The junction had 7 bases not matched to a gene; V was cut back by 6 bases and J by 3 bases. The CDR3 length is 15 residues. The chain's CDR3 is CASSVTGGDTGELFF. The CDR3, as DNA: TGTGCCAGCAGCGTAACGGGAGGAGACACCGGGGAGCTGTTTTTT.

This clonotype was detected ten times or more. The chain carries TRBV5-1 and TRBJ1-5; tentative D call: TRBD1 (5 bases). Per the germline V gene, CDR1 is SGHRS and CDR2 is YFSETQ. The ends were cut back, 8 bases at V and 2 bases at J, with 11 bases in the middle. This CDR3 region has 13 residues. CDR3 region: CARGRRGNQPQHF. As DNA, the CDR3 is TGCGCCAGGGGACGGAGGGGCAATCAGCCCCAGCATTTT.

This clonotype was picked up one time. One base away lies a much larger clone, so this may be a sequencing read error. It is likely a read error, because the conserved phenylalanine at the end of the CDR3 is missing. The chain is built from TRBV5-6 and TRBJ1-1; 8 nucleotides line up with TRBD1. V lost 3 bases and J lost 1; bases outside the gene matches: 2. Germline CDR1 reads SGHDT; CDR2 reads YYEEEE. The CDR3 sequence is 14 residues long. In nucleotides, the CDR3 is TGTGCCAGCAGCTGGACAGGGACGAACACTGAAGCTTTCTAT. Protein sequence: CASSWTGTNTEAFY.

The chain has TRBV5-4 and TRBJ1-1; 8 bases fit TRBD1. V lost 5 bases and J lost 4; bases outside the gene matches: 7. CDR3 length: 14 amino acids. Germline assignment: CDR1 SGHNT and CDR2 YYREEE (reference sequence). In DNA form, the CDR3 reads TGTGCCAGCAGTCTCAGGGGGCTCGGCACTGAAGCTTTCTTT. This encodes CASSLRGLGTEAFF.

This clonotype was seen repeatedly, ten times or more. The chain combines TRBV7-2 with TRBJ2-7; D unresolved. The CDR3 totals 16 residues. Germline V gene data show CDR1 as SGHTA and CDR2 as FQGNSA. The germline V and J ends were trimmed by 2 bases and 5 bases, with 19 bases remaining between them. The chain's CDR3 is CASSLLGGGEGNEQYF. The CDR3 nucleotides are TGTGCCAGCAGCTTATTGGGTGGTGGGGAAGGAAACGAGCAGTACTTC.

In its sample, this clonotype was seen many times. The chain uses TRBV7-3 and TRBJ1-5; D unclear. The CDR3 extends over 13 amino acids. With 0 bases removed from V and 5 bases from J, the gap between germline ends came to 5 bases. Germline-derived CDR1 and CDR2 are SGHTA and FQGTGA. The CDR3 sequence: CASSLTRYQPQHF. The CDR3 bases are TGTGCCAGCAGCTTAACCCGCTATCAGCCCCAGCATTTT.

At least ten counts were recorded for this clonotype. CDR3 residues: CATNGAPYEQYF. CDR3 nucleotides: TGTGCCACGAACGGGGCACCCTACGAGCAGTACTTC. This chain links TRBV24-1 with TRBJ2-7; the D call may be TRBD1 or TRBD2 (5 bases each). This CDR3 comprises 12 residues. The germline V and J ends were trimmed by 10 bases and 2 bases, with 11 bases remaining between them. Per germline, CDR1 KGHDR and CDR2 SFDVKD.

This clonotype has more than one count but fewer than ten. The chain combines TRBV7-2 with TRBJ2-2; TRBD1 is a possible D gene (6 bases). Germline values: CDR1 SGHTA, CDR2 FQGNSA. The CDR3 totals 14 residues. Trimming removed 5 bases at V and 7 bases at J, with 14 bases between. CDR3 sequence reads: CASSPQGPSGELFF. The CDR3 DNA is TGTGCCAGCAGCCCACAGGGTCCAAGCGGGGAGCTGTTTTTT.

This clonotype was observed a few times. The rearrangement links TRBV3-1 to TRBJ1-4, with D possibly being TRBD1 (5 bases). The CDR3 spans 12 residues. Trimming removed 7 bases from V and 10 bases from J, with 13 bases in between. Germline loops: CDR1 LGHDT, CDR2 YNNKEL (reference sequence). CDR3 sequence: CASIPGKVKLFF. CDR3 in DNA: TGTGCCAGCATCCCAGGGAAGGTAAAACTGTTTTTT.

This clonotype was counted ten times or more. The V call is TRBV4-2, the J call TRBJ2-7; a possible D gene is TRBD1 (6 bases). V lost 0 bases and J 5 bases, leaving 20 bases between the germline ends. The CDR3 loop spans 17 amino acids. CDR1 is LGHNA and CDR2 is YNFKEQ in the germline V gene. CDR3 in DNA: TGTGCCAGCAGCCAAGACCCGCTAGGGGGAAGCTTGAACGAGCAGTACTTC. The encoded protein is CASSQDPLGGSLNEQYF.

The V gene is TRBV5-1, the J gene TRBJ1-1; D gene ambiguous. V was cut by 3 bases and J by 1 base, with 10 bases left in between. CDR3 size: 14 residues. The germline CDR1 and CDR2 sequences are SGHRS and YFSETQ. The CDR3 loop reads CASSWSSRNTEAFF. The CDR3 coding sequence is TGCGCCAGCAGCTGGTCCAGCAGGAACACTGAAGCTTTCTTT. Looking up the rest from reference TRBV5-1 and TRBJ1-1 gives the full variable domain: KAGVTQTPRYLIKTRGQQVTLSCSPISGHRSVSWYQQTPGQGLQFLFEYFSETQRNKGNFPGRFSGRQFSNSRSEMNVSTLELGDSALYLCASSWSSRNTEAFFGQGTRLTVV.

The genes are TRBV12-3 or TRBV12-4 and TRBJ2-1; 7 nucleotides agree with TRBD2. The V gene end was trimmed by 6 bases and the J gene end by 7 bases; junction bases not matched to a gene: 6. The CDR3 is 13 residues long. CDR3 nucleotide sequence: TGTGCCAGCAGCCAGGCCGGGGGGAATGAGCAGTTCTTC. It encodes CASSQAGGNEQFF.

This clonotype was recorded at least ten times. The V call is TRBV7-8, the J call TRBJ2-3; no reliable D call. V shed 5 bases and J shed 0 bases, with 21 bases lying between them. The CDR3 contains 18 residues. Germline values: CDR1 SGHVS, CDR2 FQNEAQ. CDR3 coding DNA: TGTGCCAGCAGCCCTACGGGCCAAGATAACCCTAGCACAGATACGCAGTATTTT. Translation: CASSPTGQDNPSTDTQYF. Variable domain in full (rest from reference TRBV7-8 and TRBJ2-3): GAGVSQSPRYKVAKRGQDVALRCDPISGHVSLFWYQQALGQGPEFLTYFQNEAQLDKSGLPSDRFFAERPEGSVSTLKIQRTQQEDSAVYLCASSPTGQDNPSTDTQYFGPGTRLTVL.